The source of this TCR beta chain is a study of CD8 T cells in ankylosing spondylitis. Findings and limits, study-wide: Ankylosing spondylitis blood seemed to carry a telltale TCR beta motif made of eight or nine highly homologous variants.

With respect to this clonotype: Its antigen is not identified.

V lost 5 bases and J 2 bases, leaving 12 bases between the germline ends. The CDR3 is 14 amino acids. Germline V gene data show CDR1 as SGHNT and CDR2 as YENEEA. Each CDR3 protein is one row after TCRdb ran MiXCR on the 5' RACE reads. The sample has approximately 550,000 distinct CDR3 sequences, about 13% seen once. This rearrangement joins TRBV11-3 to TRBJ1-2; possible D gene TRBD1, 6 bases. The sequence came from a male donor with ankylosing spondylitis. The sample comprised blood, either unsorted or a sorted T cell fraction (not recorded which). As DNA, the CDR3 is TGTGCCAGCAGCCATCGAGACAGGAACTATGGCTACACCTTC. Encoded protein: CASSHRDRNYGYTF.